This TCR beta chain was obtained from a study of blood T cell repertoires in COVID-19. Study in general: Specimens from acute and convalescent COVID-19 originated in the United States, Italy and Spain.

Profiling relied on immunoSEQ multiplex PCR, and the TCRdb table lists in-frame clones only, not all of them. The data contain under 200,000 clones, around 80% of them singletons. The junction had 15 bases not matched to a gene; V was cut back by 6 bases and J by 4 bases. Looked up from germline, CDR1 is MNHEY and CDR2 is SVGEGT. The CDR3 spans 17 residues. The chain links TRBV6-2 or TRBV6-3 to TRBJ2-3, with TRBD2 identical over 8 bases. The specimen sequenced was peripheral blood. The TCR sequence derives from a woman aged 60-75 years with acute or convalescent COVID-19. The CDR3 region has the DNA TGTGCCAGCAGCCCATGGCGGGGGGCCCGGAACTCAGATACGCAGTATTTT. This encodes CASSPWRGARNSDTQYF.